Listed below are T cell receptor beta chains from one sample, sequenced in a study of cytomegalovirus exposure and HLA in healthy donors. Repertoires were generated with immunoSEQ multiplex PCR, while TCRdb's copy carries only in-frame clones and drops some. This table holds around 90,000 clones, approximately 65% found once. Sequencing was done on a sample of PBMCs. These TCRs come from a woman aged 25 to 39 in good health and CMV-seropositive. CDR3s include the opening cysteine and the closing phenylalanine or tryptophan. The D gene is left open where the match is weak. Clone size is not always given. Where it is, it says once, few, many or a class for expanded clones.

-	TRBD1	TRBV2	TRBJ2-5	TGTGCCAGCACGGGACAGGCAAAAGAGACCCAGTACTTC	CASTGQAKETQYF
few	TRBD2	TRBV7-9	TRBJ2-7	TGTGCCAGCAGCCCCAATTGGGGGGGCTCCTACGAGCAGTACTTC	CASSPNWGGSYEQYF
-	TRBD2	TRBV7-7	TRBJ2-5	TGTGCCAGCAGCTTACTAGCGGGGGGCCAAGAGACCCAGTACTTC	CASSLLAGGQETQYF
-	TRBD1	TRBV5-1	TRBJ2-2	TGCGCCAGCAGCCCGACGACAGGGCACACCGGGGAGCTGTTTTTT	CASSPTTGHTGELFF
-	-	TRBV9	TRBJ2-2	TGTGCCAGCAGCGTAGGGGTTAGCGTCGGCGGGGAGCTGTTTTTT	CASSVGVSVGGELFF
few	TRBD1	TRBV19	TRBJ2-2	TGTGCCAGTAGTCCCCGACAGGGGATCACCGGGGAGCTGTTTTTT	CASSPRQGITGELFF
-	TRBD1	TRBV4-1	TRBJ1-2	TGCGCCAGCAGCCAAGACGACAGGGCCAACTATGGCTACCCCTTC	CASSQDDRANYGYPF
-	-	TRBV6-4	TRBJ2-1	TGTGCCTTTACAAGAAACGAAAACAATGAGCAGTTCTTC	CAFTRNENNEQFF
few	-	TRBV6-6	TRBJ1-1	TGTGCCAGCAGTTACCGCGGGATTGAAGCTTTCTTT	CASSYRGIEAFF
-	-	TRBV9	TRBJ1-2	TGTGCCAGCAGCGTACAGGGCTATGGCTACACCTTC	CASSVQGYGYTF
-	-	TRBV27	TRBJ2-1	TGTGCCAGCACGGCGGGGACGAGCTCCTACAATGAGCAGTTCTTC	CASTAGTSSYNEQFF
-	TRBD1	TRBV18	TRBJ2-7	TGTGCCAGCTCACCAGACAGGGGGGCCTACGAGCAGTACTTC	CASSPDRGAYEQYF
-	-	TRBV2	TRBJ2-4	TGTGCCAGCACTCTACAGGGTAACTTAGCCAAAAACATTCAGTACTTC	CASTLQGNLAKNIQYF
-	-	TRBV11-2	TRBJ1-4	TGTGCCAGCAGCTTAGATCAGGGGCCGAATGAAAAACTGTTTTTT	CASSLDQGPNEKLFF
-	TRBD2	TRBV10-1	TRBJ2-1	TGCGCCAGCAGCAGGTCGGGGGGGCACAATGAGCAGTTCTTC	CASSRSGGHNEQFF
few	-	TRBV18	TRBJ1-5	TGTGCCAGCTCACCCCAGGGTTATAGCAATCAGCCCCAGCATTTT	CASSPQGYSNQPQHF
-	-	TRBV11-3	TRBJ2-2	TGTGCCAGCAGCTTAGGACTGCGCACCGGGGAGCTGTTTTTT	CASSLGLRTGELFF
-	-	TRBV4-3	TRBJ1-1	TGCGCCAGCAGCCAGACCACCCGGGACATTCTAGCCGGGTTGAACACTGAAGCTTTCTTT	CASSQTTRDILAGLNTEAFF
once	TRBD2	TRBV29-1	TRBJ2-2	TGCAGCGTTGTCGGGACTAGCTATACCGGGGAGCTGTTTTTT	CSVVGTSYTGELFF
-	TRBD1	TRBV28	TRBJ2-2	TGTGCCAGCAGTCAGCACAGGGGAAACGGGGAGCTGTTTTTT	CASSQHRGNGELFF
few	-	TRBV27	TRBJ1-2	TGTGCCAGCAGTCCCACGGGGAATGGCTACACCTTC	CASSPTGNGYTF
-	TRBD1	TRBV7-2	TRBJ1-2	TGTGCCAGCAGCAACGCCGGGACAGGGGGCCCTTACGCGCGCTATGGCTACACCTTC	CASSNAGTGGPYARYGYTF
-	-	TRBV5-4	TRBJ1-1	TGTGCCAGCAGCTTGCAGGGGAAAGTGCAAGCTTTCTTT	CASSLQGKVQAFF
-	-	TRBV4-1	TRBJ1-5	TGCGCCAGCAGCCAAGGGCAGGTGAGGGAAAGCAATCAGCCCCAGCATTTT	CASSQGQVRESNQPQHF
-	TRBD1	TRBV12-5	TRBJ2-7	TGTGCTAGTGGTTTGGTCCCTTCCCGACCGGGACAGACCTACGAGCAGTACTTC	CASGLVPSRPGQTYEQYF
-	-	TRBV5-1	TRBJ2-1	TGCGCCAGCAAGGCCCCTTCACAGAATGAGCAGTTCTTC	CASKAPSQNEQFF
-	TRBD2	TRBV7-3	TRBJ2-2	TGTGCCAGCAGCTTAGGGGGACTAGCGGGTACGAACACCGGGGAGCTGTTTTTT	CASSLGGLAGTNTGELFF
few	TRBD2	TRBV29-1	TRBJ2-5	TGCAGCGGCGTCGGGACTAGCGGGGGGGAGACCCAGTACTTC	CSGVGTSGGETQYF
few	TRBD2	TRBV5-1	TRBJ2-1	TGCGCCAGCAGCTTGGGCGGGACTAGTTACAATGAGCAGTTCTTC	CASSLGGTSYNEQFF
-	-	TRBV5-6	TRBJ1-2	TGTGCCAGCAGCTCCTTGGTGGCATCCTATGGCTACACCTTC	CASSSLVASYGYTF
-	TRBD2	TRBV9	TRBJ2-1	TGTGCCAGCAGCGTAGTTCTAGCGGGGGGAATTAATGAGCAGTTCTTC	CASSVVLAGGINEQFF
-	-	TRBV7-2	TRBJ2-1	TGTGCCAGCACCCACGGAGCGGGTTATGAGCAGTTCTTC	CASTHGAGYEQFF
few	-	TRBV5-1	TRBJ1-3	TGCGCCAGCAGCTTGGAAGCGTCTGGAAACACCATATATTTT	CASSLEASGNTIYF
-	-	TRBV7-2	TRBJ2-5	TGTGCCAGCAGCTCCCTCCCGGGACTCAAAATCCAAGAGACCCAGTACTTC	CASSSLPGLKIQETQYF
few	-	TRBV7-3	TRBJ1-1	TGTGCCAGCAGCTTAATGGCAGGGATGAACACTGAAGCTTTCTTT	CASSLMAGMNTEAFF
-	TRBD2	TRBV7-2	TRBJ2-3	TGTGCCAGCAGCTTAGTCCTGGCGGGGGGGATCACAGATACGCAGTATTTT	CASSLVLAGGITDTQYF
-	TRBD2	TRBV5-1	TRBJ2-7	TGCGCCAGCAGGCCCGGGACTAGCGGTTCCTACGAGCAGTACTTC	CASRPGTSGSYEQYF
few	-	TRBV7-2	TRBJ1-1	TGTGCCAGCAGCTTAGGGCCTCCCTCTGAAGCTTTCTTT	CASSLGPPSEAFF
once	-	TRBV7-8	TRBJ1-1	TGTGCCAGCAGCCGACGCTTGGGACAGAACACTGAAGCTTTCTTT	CASSRRLGQNTEAFF
few	TRBD1	TRBV19	TRBJ2-5	TGTGCCAGTAGTATGTATTCGACAGGGGGCTCAGAGACCCAGTACTTC	CASSMYSTGGSETQYF
-	TRBD1	TRBV15	TRBJ1-1	TGTGCCACCAGCGGTACAGGGGGGGAAGCTTTCTTT	CATSGTGGEAFF
-	TRBD1	TRBV18	TRBJ2-6	TGTGCCAGCTCCCCCGGGACAGATGCGGACGTCCTGACTTTC	CASSPGTDADVLTF
-	-	TRBV5-8	TRBJ2-5	TGTGCCAGCAGCTTGGTACAGGGAGGGTGGGAGACCCAGTACTTC	CASSLVQGGWETQYF
-	-	TRBV19	TRBJ2-7	TGTGCCAGTAGTATAGATTGGGGCCAATCCTACGAGCAGTACTTC	CASSIDWGQSYEQYF
-	-	TRBV9	TRBJ1-2	TGTGCCAGCAGCCCAGCCCCGAGGGGGGGCGATGGCTACACCTTC	CASSPAPRGGDGYTF
-	TRBD1	TRBV5-4	TRBJ1-5	TGTGCCAGCAGCTCGGGACAGAGTAATCAGCCCCAGCATTTT	CASSSGQSNQPQHF
few	-	TRBV5-6	TRBJ1-2	TGTGCCAGCAGCTTGGCCACACCTAACTATGGCTACACCTTC	CASSLATPNYGYTF
once	TRBD2	TRBV7-9	TRBJ2-1	TGTGCCAGCAGCAGCCCCGGGACTAGCGGCAATGAGCAGTTCTTC	CASSSPGTSGNEQFF
-	-	TRBV7-9	TRBJ1-1	TGTGCCAGCAGCATCACCGGGAGCGGAGACACTGAAGCTTTCTTT	CASSITGSGDTEAFF
-	TRBD1	TRBV27	TRBJ2-5	TGTGCCAGCAGTACTCACAGGGGGGCAAAGACCCAGTACTTC	CASSTHRGAKTQYF
-	-	TRBV6-1	TRBJ1-2	TGTGCCAGCAGTGAATCCCTTAACTATGGCTACACCTTC	CASSESLNYGYTF
-	-	TRBV6-5	TRBJ1-1	TGTGCCAGCATTCTTCAGAACATTATGACTGAAGCTTTCTTT	CASILQNIMTEAFF
-	TRBD1	TRBV19	TRBJ2-7	TGTGCCAGTAACAGGGGGGTCATGGACGAGCAGTACTTC	CASNRGVMDEQYF
-	-	TRBV5-5	TRBJ2-1	TGTGCCAGCAGCCCCTCTGACTCCTTGGAGGGGTTCTTC	CASSPSDSLEGFF
-	-	TRBV28	TRBJ2-1	TGTGCCAGCAGGAACAGGGCAGACAATGAGCAGTTCTTC	CASRNRADNEQFF
few	-	TRBV9	TRBJ1-5	TGTGCCAGCAGCTCAGGGGTGGGGAATCAGCCCCAGCATTTT	CASSSGVGNQPQHF
once	TRBD1	TRBV4-2	TRBJ2-7	TGTGCCAGCAGCCAAAGACAGGGTATCACCTACGAGCAGTACTTC	CASSQRQGITYEQYF